This T cell receptor beta chain was found in a study of CD8 T cells in ankylosing spondylitis. Study-level findings and limits: Clones tied to disease were said to be significantly enriched in matched ankylosing spondylitis synovial fluid. About 8 highly homologous variants made up a TCR beta motif, and this motif appeared characteristic of ankylosing spondylitis blood. A CD8+ phenotype characterized the disease-linked clones, which were relatively rare in peripheral blood.

This clonotype was detected only a few times. The antigen remains undetermined. In making TCR beta libraries, quantitative 5'-RACE with molecular barcodes was used. TCRdb reprocessed the 5' RACE reads via MiXCR and lists one record per CDR3 protein. The data contain about 540,000 distinct CDR3 sequences, 12% of them singletons. The germline CDR1 and CDR2 sequences are SGHTA and FQGNSA. The V end was cut by 4 bases, the J end by 6 bases, with 21 bases between. The CDR3 totals 16 residues. This chain uses TRBV7-2 with TRBJ1-2, with no clear D. The clonotype was recovered from a male donor with ankylosing spondylitis. Input material: blood, either unsorted or a sorted T cell fraction (not recorded which). CDR3 bases: TGTGCCAGCAGCTCCGAGCCCCTGGGGTTGAGGAATGGCTACACCTTC. It yields the protein CASSSEPLGLRNGYTF.